Reported below is one T cell receptor (beta chain). What it binds is unknown. V was clipped by 4 bases and J by 5 bases; unmatched bases: 7. The CDR3 runs to 15 residues. Germline V lookup: CDR1 SGDLS, CDR2 YYNGEE. Method: immunoSEQ multiplex PCR; TCRdb's copy keeps in-frame clones and lacks some. In the table there are tens of thousands of clones, about 93% of which are singletons. This entry is derived from a study of cytomegalovirus exposure and HLA in healthy donors. Overall study: The 130 or so validation repertoires were reported in a later analysis to have been generated on the same platform as the roughly 700 first-cohort repertoires. Study-wide results and caveats: Some TCR beta chains (164 of them) were listed as cytomegalovirus-associated.

Sequencing was carried out using PBMCs. This receptor was identified in a man younger than 35 in good health and CMV-seronegative. The rearrangement joins TRBV9 to TRBJ2-7, with 12 bases matching TRBD2. CDR3 nucleotide sequence: TGTGCCAGCAGCCTTCGACTAGCGGGAGATAACGAGCAGTACTTC. As protein: CASSLRLAGDNEQYF.